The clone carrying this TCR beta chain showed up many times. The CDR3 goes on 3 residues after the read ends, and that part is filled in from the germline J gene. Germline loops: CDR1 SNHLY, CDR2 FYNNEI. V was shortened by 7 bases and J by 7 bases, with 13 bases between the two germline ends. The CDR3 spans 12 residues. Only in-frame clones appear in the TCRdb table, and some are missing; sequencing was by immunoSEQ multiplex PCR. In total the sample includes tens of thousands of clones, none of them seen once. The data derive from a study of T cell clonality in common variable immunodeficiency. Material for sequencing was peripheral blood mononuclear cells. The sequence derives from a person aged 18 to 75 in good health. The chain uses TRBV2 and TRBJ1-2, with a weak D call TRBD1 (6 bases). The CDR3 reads CASTFTGSGYTF. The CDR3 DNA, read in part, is TGTGCCAGCACTTTTACAGGGAGTGGC.